This is a list of T cell receptor beta chains from one sample in a study of response to subunit inactivated influenza vaccine. TCRdb re-analysed the RT-PCR reads in MiXCR, keeping a single row per CDR3 protein. The sample has a few hundred thousand distinct CDR3 sequences, roughly 22% seen once; the top ten hold under 13%. The material sequenced was PBMCs from blood, taken about 20 months after vaccination. The origin of the receptors is a man aged 50 to 69 who received an inactivated influenza vaccine. Both conserved end residues are part of each CDR3. A D gene is named only where the DNA matches it firmly. Rows give clone size only sometimes, using once, few, many, or a class for an expanded clone.

CDR3nt | CDR3aa | j_gene | v_gene | d_gene | abundance
TGTGCCACCAGTGACCTGACTAGCGGGAGAGAGGGTGAGCAGTTCTTC | CATSDLTSGREGEQFF | TRBJ2-1 | TRBV24-1 | TRBD2 | NA
TGTGCCAGCAGTCGAGAGGAGCTCCTTGAAGCTTTCTTT | CASSREELLEAFF | TRBJ1-1 | TRBV6-1 | NA | few
TGCGCCAGCAGCCAAGATTTCTTTCAGGCGTACGGCCAGAATCGGGGAAAACTGTTTTTT | CASSQDFFQAYGQNRGKLFF | TRBJ1-4 | TRBV4-3 | NA | NA
TGTGCCAGCAGTTTATCATCAGGGGGCTATGGCTACACCTTC | CASSLSSGGYGYTF | TRBJ1-2 | TRBV27 | TRBD1 | NA
TGTGCCAGCATGTTGGTACTGAACACTGAAGCTTTCTTT | CASMLVLNTEAFF | TRBJ1-1 | TRBV12-3/TRBV12-4 | NA | many
TGCGCCAGCAGCCTCGGCCCCCTAACAGGGGGAGGTGAGCAGTTCTTC | CASSLGPLTGGGEQFF | TRBJ2-1 | TRBV4-1 | TRBD1 | few
TGCAGTGCTCCTCTCACTCTGGACGGCACCATATATTTT | CSAPLTLDGTIYF | TRBJ1-3 | TRBV20-1 | NA | NA
TGCAGTGCGAGGAGTGGGGGTTACGAGCAGTACTTC | CSARSGGYEQYF | TRBJ2-7 | TRBV20-1 | NA | NA
TGTGCCAGCAGCCGGCCCGCCATTGAGCAGTACTTC | CASSRPAIEQYF | TRBJ2-7 | TRBV12-3/TRBV12-4 | NA | few
TGTGCCTCCTCCCGGACCGGCTTCTTATACAATGAGCAGTTCTTC | CASSRTGFLYNEQFF | TRBJ2-1 | TRBV6-2/TRBV6-3 | NA | NA
TGCAGTGCTGTCGGGACAGCAGAGTACTATGGCTACACCTTC | CSAVGTAEYYGYTF | TRBJ1-2 | TRBV20-1 | TRBD1 | NA